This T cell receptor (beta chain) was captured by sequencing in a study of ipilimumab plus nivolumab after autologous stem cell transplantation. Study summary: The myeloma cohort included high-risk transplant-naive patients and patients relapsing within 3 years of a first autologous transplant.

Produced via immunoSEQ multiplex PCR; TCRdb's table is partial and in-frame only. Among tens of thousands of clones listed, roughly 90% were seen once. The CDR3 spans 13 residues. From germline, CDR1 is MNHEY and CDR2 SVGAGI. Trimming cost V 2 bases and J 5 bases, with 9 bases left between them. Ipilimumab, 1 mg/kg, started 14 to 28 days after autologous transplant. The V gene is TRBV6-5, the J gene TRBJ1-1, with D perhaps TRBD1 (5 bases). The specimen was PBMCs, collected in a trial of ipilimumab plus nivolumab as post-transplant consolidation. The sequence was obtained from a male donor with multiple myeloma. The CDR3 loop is CASSYRGETEAFF. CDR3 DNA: TGTGCCAGCAGTTACCGAGGGGAGACTGAAGCTTTCTTT.